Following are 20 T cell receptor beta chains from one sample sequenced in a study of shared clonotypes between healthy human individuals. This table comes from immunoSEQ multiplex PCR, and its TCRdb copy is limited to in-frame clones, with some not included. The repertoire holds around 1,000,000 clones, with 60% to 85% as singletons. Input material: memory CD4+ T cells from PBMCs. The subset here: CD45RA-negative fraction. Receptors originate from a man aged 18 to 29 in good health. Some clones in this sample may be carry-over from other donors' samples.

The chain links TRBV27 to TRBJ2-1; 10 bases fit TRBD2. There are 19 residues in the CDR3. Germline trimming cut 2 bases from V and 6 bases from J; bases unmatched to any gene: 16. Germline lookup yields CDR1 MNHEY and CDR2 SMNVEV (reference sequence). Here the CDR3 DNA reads TGTGCCAGCAGTTTAGGTCGGCTAGCGGGAGTGCCTTCGGTCAATGAGCAGTTCTTC. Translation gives CASSLGRLAGVPSVNEQFF.

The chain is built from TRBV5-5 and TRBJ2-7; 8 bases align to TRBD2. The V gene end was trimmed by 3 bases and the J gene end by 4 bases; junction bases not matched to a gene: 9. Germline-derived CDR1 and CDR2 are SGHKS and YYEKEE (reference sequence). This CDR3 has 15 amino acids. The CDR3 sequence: CASSSGGLAGYEQYF. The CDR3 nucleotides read TGTGCCAGCAGCTCGGGAGGACTAGCCGGGTACGAGCAGTACTTC.

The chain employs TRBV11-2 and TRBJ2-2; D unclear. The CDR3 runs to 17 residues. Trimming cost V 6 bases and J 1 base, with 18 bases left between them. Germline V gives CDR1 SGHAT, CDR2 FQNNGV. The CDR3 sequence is CASRRTGDPMNTGELFF. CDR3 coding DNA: TGTGCCAGCAGGCGCACTGGAGACCCAATGAACACCGGGGAGCTGTTTTTT.

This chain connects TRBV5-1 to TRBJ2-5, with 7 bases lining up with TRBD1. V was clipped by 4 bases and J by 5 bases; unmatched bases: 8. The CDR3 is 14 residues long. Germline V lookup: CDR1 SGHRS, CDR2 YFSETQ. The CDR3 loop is CASSEGQPGETQYF. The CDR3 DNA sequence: TGCGCCAGCAGCGAGGGACAGCCCGGGGAGACCCAGTACTTC.

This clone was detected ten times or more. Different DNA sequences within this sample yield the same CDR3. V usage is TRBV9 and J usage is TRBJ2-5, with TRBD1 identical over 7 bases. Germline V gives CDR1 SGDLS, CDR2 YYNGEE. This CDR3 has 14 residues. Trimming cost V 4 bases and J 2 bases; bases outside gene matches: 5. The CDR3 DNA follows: TGTGCCAGCAGCTTCGGGACAGCACAAGAGACCCAGTACTTC. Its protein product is CASSFGTAQETQYF. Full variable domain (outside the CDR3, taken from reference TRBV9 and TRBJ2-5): DSGVTQTPKHLITATGQRVTLRCSPRSGDLSVYWYQQSLDQGLQFLIQYYNGEERAKGNILERFSAQQFPDLHSELNLSSLELGDSALYFCASSFGTAQETQYFGPGTRLLVL.

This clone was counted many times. For the CDR3, the DNA is TGTGCCAGCAGCTTACGGGATTTCAGATTAGGCGGCTACGAGCAGTACTTC. It encodes CASSLRDFRLGGYEQYF. This rearrangement joins TRBV7-3 to TRBJ2-7; TRBD2 might be the D (5 bases). Germline lookup yields CDR1 SGHTA and CDR2 FQGTGA. The CDR3 is 17 residues long. Trimming removed 2 bases from V and 3 bases from J, with 20 bases in between.

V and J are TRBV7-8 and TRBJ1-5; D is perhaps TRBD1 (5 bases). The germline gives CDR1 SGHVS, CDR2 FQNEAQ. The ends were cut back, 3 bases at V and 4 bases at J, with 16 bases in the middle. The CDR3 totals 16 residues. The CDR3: CASSFLGHGINQPQHF. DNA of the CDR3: TGTGCCAGCAGCTTTCTTGGACACGGAATTAATCAGCCCCAGCATTTT.

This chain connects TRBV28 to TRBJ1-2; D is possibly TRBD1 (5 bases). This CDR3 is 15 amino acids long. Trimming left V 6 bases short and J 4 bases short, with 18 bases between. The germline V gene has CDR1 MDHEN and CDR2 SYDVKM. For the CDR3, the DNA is TGTGCCAGCAGGGGTGCAGGGCACCTTGTCTATGGCTACACCTTC. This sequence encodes CASRGAGHLVYGYTF.

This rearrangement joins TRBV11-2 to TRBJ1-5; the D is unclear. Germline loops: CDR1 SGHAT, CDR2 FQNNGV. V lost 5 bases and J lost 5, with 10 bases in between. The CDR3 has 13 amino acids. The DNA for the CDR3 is TGTGCCAGCAGCACGGGCCTCGATCAGCCCCAGCATTTT. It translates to CASSTGLDQPQHF.

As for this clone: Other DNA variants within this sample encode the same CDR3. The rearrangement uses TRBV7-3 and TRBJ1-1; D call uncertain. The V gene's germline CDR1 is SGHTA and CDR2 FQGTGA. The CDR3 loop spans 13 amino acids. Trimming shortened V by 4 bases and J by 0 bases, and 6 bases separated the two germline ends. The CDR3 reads CASSSGMNTEAFF. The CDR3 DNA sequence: TGTGCCAGCAGCTCCGGAATGAACACTGAAGCTTTCTTT. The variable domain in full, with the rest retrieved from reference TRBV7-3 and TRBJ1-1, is GAGVSQTPSNKVTEKGKYVELRCDPISGHTALYWYRQSLGQGPEFLIYFQGTGAADDSGLPNDRFFAVRPEGSVSTLKIQRTERGDSAVYLCASSSGMNTEAFFGQGTRLTVV.

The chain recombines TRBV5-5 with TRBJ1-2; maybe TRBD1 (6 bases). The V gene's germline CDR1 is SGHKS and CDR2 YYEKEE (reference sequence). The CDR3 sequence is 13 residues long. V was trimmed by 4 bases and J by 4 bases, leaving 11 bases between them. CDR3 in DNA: TGTGCCAGCAGCCCGGGGGCATTCTATGGCTACACCTTC. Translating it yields CASSPGAFYGYTF.

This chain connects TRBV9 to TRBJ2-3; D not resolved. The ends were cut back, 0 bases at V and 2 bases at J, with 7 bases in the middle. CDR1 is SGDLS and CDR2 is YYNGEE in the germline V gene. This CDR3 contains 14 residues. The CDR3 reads CASSVDPFTDTQYF. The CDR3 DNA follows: TGTGCCAGCAGCGTAGATCCATTCACAGATACGCAGTATTTT. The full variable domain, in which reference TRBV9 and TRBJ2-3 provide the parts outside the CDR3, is DSGVTQTPKHLITATGQRVTLRCSPRSGDLSVYWYQQSLDQGLQFLIQYYNGEERAKGNILERFSAQQFPDLHSELNLSSLELGDSALYFCASSVDPFTDTQYFGPGTRLTVL.

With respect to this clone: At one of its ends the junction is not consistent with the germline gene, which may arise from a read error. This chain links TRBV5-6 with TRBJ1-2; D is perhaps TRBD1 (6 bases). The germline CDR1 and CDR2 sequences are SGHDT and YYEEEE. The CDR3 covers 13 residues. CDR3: CAGSLDRAYGYTF. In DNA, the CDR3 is TGTGCCGGCAGCCTGGACAGAGCCTATGGCTACACCTTC.

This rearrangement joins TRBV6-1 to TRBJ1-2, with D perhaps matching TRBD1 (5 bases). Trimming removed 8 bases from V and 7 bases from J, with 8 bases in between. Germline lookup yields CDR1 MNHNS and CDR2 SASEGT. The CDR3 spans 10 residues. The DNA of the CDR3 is TGTGCCAGCGCCAGGGTTGGCTACACCTTC. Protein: CASARVGYTF.

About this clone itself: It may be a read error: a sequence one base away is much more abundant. For the CDR3, the DNA is TGTGCCAGCAAATGGAGCGATCAGCCCCAGCATTTT. It translates to CASKWSDQPQHF. The chain couples TRBV2 to TRBJ1-5; D not certain. The CDR3 sequence is 12 residues long. CDR1 is SNHLY, CDR2 FYNNEI, per germline. Trimming left V 7 bases short and J 5 bases short, with 9 bases between.

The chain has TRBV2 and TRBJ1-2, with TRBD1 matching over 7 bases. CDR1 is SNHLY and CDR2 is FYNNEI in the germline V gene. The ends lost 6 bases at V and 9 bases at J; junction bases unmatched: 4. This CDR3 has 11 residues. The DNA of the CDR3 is TGTGCCAGCAGGACAGGGAGTAGCTACACCTTC. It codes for CASRTGSSYTF.

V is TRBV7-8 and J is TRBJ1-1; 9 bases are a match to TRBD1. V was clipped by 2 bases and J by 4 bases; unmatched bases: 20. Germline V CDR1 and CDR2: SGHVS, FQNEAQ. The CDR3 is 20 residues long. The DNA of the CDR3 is TGTGCCAGCAGCTTAAAAATATGGTTGGGGGGACAGGGACACAGCACTGAAGCTTTCTTT. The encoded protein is CASSLKIWLGGQGHSTEAFF.

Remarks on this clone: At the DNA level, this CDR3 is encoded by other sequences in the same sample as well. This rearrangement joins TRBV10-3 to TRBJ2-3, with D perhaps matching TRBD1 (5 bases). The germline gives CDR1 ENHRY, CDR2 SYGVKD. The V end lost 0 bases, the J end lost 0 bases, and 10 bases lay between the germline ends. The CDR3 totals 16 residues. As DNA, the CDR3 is TGTGCCATCAGTGAGTCGGCAGGGCAAAGCACAGATACGCAGTATTTT. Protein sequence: CAISESAGQSTDTQYF.

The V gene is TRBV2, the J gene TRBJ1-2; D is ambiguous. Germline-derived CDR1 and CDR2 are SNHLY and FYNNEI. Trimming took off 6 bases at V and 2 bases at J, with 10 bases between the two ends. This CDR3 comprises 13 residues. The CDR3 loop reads CASSLVQNYGYTF. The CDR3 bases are TGTGCCAGCAGCCTCGTCCAAAACTATGGCTACACCTTC. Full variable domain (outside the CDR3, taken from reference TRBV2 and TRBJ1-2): EPEVTQTPSHQVTQMGQEVILRCVPISNHLYFYWYRQILGQKVEFLVSFYNNEISEKSEIFDDQFSVERPDGSNFTLKIRSTKLEDSAMYFCASSLVQNYGYTFGSGTRLTVV.

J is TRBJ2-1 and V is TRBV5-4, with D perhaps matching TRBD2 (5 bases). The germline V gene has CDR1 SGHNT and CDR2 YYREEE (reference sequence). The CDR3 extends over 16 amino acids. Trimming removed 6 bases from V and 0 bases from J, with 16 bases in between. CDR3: CASTDGVRGSYNEQFF. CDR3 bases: TGTGCCAGCACCGACGGGGTCCGCGGCTCCTACAATGAGCAGTTCTTC.